The source of this T cell receptor beta chain is a study of T cell changes during pregnancy in multiple sclerosis. The CDR3 contains 13 residues. Germline V CDR1 and CDR2: MNHEY, SVGAGI. Trimming cost V 2 bases and J 2 bases, with 6 bases left between them. The protocol was immunoSEQ multiplex PCR, while the TCRdb copy is restricted to in-frame clones and leaves out a portion. The data hold under 130,000 clones, with approximately 89% observed a single time. The gene calls are TRBV6-5 and TRBJ1-2; D gene unclear. This specimen was peripheral blood, taken after pregnancy. The TCR was taken from a female donor with multiple sclerosis, enrolled in a pregnancy study. CDR3 sequence (DNA): TGTGCCAGCAGTTACCAGATAAACTATGGCTACACCTTC. Its protein is CASSYQINYGYTF.